The subject of this entry is one T cell receptor (beta chain). Its antigen is still unknown. Sorted T cells were CFSE-labeled and cultured five to six days with allogeneic regulatory or mature dendritic cells at 1:10. Memory T cells were CD45RO+, naive were CD45RA+, sorted by FACS. Sequenced by immunoSEQ multiplex PCR; TCRdb stores in-frame clones only, minus some. The sample carries around 19,000 clones, 70% to 85% recorded once. This specimen belongs to a study of regulatory dendritic cells for organ transplantation. In the study overall: Day 6 dendritic cell cultures were stimulated with LPS.

Material for sequencing was memory CD4+ T cells from blood cultured with regulatory dendritic cells. Noted subset: CD45RO+ memory T cells. The clonotype originates from a human donor in good health.

The CDR3, as DNA: TGTGCCAGTTCAGCGAGCCTGGAGGAAAAACTGTTTTTT. Encoded protein: CASSASLEEKLFF. This sequence joins TRBV18 and TRBJ1-4; D ambiguous. The CDR3 is 13 amino acids. Germline-derived CDR1 and CDR2 are KGHSH and LQKENI. The V end lost 9 bases, the J end lost 8 bases, and 16 bases lay between the germline ends.